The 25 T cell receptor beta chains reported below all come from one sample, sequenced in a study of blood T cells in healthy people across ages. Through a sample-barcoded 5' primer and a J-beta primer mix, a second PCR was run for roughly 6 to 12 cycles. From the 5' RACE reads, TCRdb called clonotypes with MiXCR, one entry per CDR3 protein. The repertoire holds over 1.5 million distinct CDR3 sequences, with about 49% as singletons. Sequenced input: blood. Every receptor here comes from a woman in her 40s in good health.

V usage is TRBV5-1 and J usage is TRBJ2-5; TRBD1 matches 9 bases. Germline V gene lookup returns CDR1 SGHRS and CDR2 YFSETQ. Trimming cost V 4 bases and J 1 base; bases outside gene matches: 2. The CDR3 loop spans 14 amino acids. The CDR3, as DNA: TGCGCCAGCAGCGGACAGGGGACCCAAGAGACCCAGTACTTC. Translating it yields CASSGQGTQETQYF.

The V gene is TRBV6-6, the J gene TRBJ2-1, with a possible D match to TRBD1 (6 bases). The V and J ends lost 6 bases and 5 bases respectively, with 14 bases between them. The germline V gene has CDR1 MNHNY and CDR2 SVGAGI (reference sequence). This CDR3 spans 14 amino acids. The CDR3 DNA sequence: TGTGCCAGCAGACCCCCGACAGGTCACAATGAGCAGTTCTTC. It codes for CASRPPTGHNEQFF.

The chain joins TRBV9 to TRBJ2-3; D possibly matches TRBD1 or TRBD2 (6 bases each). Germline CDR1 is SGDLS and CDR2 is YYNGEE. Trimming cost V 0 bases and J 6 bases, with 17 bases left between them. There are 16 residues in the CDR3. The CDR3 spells CASSVEEGDGLDTQYF. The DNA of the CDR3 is TGTGCCAGCAGCGTAGAGGAGGGGGATGGTTTGGATACGCAGTATTTT.

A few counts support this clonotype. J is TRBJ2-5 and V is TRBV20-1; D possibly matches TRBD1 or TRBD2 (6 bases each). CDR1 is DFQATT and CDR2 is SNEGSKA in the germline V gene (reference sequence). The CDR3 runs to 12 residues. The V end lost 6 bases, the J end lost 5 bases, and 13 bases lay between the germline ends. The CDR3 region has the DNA TGCAGTGCGGAGGGGGACGCGGAGACCCAGTACTTC. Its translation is CSAEGDAETQYF.

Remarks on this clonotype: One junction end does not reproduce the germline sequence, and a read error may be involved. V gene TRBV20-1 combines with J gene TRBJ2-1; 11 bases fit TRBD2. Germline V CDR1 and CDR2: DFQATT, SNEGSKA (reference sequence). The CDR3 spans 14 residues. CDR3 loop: CSAGDSGGGDEQFF. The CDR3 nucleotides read TGCAGTGCTGGAGATAGCGGGGGGGGCGATGAGCAGTTCTTC.

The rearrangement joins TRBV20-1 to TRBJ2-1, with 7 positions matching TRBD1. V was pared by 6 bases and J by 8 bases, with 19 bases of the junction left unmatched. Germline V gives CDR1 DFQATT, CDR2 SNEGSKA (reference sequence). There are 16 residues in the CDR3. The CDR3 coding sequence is TGCAGTGCCCCATTTGGACAGGCTGGGGTTTACGATGAGCAGTTCTTC. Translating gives CSAPFGQAGVYDEQFF.

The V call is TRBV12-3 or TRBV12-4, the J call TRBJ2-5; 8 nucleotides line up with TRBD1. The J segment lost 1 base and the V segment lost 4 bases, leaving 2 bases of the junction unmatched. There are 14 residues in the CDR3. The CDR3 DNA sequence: TGTGCCAGCAGTTGGGGACAGGTCCAAGAGACCCAGTACTTC. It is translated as CASSWGQVQETQYF.

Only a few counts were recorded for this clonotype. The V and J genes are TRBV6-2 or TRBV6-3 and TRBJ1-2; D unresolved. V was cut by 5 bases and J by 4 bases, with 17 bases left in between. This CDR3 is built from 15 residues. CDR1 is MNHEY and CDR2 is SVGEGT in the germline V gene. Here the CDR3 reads CASSTDRTDVYGYTF. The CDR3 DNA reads TGTGCCAGCAGTACGGACCGGACGGACGTCTATGGCTACACCTTC.

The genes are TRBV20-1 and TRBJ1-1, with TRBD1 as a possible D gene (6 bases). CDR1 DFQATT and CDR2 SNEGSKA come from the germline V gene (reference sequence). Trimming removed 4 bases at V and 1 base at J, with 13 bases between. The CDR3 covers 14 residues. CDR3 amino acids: CSATPGHANTEAFF. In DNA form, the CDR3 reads TGCAGTGCTACACCGGGACACGCGAACACTGAAGCTTTCTTT.

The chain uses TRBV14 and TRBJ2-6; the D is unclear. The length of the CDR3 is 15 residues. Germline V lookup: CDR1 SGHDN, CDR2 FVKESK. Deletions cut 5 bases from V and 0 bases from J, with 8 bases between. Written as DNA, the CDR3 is TGTGCCAGCAGCGGGCGGTTCTCTGGGGCCAACGTCCTGACTTTC. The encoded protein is CASSGRFSGANVLTF. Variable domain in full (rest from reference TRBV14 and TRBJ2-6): EAGVTQFPSHSVIEKGQTVTLRCDPISGHDNLYWYRRVMGKEIKFLLHFVKESKQDESGMPNNRFLAERTGGTYSTLKVQPAELEDSGVYFCASSGRFSGANVLTFGAGSRLTVL.

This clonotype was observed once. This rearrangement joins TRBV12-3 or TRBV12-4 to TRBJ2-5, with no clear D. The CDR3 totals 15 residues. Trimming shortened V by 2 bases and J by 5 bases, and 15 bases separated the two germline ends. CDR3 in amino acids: CASSLSAEGGETQYF. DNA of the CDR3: TGTGCCAGCAGTTTATCGGCGGAAGGTGGGGAGACCCAGTACTTC.

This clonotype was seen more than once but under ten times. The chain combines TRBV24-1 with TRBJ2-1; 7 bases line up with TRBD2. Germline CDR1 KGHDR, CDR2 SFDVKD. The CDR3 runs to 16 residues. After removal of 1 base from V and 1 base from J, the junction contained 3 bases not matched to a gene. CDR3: CATSDFLGGSYNEQFF. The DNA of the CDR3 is TGTGCCACCAGTGATTTTCTGGGGGGGTCCTACAATGAGCAGTTCTTC.

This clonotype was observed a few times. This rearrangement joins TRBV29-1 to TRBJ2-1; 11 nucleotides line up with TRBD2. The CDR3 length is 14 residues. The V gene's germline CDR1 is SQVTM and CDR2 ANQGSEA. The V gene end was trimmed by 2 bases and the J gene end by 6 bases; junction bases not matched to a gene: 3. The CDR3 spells CSVERLAGTNEQFF. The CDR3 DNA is TGCAGCGTTGAACGACTAGCGGGGACCAATGAGCAGTTCTTC.

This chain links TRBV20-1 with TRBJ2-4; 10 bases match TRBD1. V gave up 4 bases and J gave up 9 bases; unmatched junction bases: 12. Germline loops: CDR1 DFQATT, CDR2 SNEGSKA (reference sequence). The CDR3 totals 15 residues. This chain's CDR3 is CSATSGTGAEGIQYF. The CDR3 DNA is TGCAGTGCTACCTCCGGGACAGGGGCAGAGGGCATTCAGTACTTC.

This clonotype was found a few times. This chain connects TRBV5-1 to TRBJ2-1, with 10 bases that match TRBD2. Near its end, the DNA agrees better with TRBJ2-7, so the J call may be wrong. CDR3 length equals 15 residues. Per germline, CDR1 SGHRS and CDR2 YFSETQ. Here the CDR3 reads CASSRGLADLNEQYF. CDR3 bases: TGCGCCAGCAGCCGTGGACTAGCGGATTTAAATGAGCAGTACTTC.

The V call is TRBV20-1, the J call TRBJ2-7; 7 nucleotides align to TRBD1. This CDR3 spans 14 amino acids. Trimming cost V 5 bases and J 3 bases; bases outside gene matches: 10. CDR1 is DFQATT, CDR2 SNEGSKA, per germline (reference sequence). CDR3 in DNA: TGCAGTGCTTCATCTAGGGGGCTGCTCTACGAGCAGTACTTC. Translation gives CSASSRGLLYEQYF.

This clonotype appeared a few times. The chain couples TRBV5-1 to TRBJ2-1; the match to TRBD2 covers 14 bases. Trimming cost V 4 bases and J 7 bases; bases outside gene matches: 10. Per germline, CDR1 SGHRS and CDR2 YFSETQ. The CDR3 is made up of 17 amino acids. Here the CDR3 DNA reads TGCGCCAGCAGCCAGACTAGCGGGGGGGCCGCGTGGAATGAGCAGTTCTTC. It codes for CASSQTSGGAAWNEQFF.

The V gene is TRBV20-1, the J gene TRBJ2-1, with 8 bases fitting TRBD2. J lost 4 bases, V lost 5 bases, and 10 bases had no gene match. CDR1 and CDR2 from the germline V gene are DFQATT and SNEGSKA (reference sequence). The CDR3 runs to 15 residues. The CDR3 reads CSAEVLAATYNEQFF. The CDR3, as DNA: TGCAGTGCTGAAGTACTAGCGGCGACTTACAATGAGCAGTTCTTC.

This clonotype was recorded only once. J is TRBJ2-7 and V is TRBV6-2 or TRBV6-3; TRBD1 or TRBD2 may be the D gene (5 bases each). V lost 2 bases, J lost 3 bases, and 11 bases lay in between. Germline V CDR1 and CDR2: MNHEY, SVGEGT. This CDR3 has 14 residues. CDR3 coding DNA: TGTGCCAGCAGTTACAGGGGCGGGTTCTACGAGCAGTACTTC. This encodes CASSYRGGFYEQYF.

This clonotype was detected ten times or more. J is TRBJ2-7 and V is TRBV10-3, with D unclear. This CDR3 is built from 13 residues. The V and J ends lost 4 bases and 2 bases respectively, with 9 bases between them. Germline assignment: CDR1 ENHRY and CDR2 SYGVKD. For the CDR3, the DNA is TGTGCCATCAGTGCCCCCACGGCCTACGAGCAGTACTTC. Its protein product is CAISAPTAYEQYF.

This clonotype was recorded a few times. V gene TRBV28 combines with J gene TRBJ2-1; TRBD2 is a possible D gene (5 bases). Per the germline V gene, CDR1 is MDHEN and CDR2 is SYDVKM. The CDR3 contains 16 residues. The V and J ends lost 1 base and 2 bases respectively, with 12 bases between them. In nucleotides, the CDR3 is TGTGCCAGCAGTTTATATGGGGTCGGGACCTACAATGAGCAGTTCTTC. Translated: CASSLYGVGTYNEQFF.

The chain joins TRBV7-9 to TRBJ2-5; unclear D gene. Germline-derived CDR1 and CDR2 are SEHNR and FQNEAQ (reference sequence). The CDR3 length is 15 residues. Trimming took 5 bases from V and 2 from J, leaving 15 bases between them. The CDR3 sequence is CASSKGDHKQETQYF. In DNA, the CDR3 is TGTGCCAGCAGCAAGGGTGATCACAAACAAGAGACCCAGTACTTC.

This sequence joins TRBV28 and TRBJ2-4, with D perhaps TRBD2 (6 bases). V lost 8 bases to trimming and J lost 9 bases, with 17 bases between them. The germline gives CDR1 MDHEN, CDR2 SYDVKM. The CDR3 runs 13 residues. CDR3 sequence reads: CASVGSPIGIQYF. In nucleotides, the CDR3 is TGTGCCAGCGTCGGGAGTCCTATTGGCATTCAGTACTTC.

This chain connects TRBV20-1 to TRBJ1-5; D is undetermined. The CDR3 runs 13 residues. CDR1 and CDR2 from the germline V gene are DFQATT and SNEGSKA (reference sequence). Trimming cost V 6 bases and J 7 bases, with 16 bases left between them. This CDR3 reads CSATTVGPQPQHF. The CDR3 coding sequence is TGCAGTGCAACCACAGTAGGCCCACAGCCCCAGCATTTT.

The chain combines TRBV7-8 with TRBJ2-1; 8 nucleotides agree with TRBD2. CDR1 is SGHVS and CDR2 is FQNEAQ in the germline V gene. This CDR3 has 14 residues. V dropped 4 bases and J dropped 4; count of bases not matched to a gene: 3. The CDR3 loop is CASSSGGRYNEQFF. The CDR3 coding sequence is TGTGCCAGCAGCTCGGGGGGGAGGTACAATGAGCAGTTCTTC.